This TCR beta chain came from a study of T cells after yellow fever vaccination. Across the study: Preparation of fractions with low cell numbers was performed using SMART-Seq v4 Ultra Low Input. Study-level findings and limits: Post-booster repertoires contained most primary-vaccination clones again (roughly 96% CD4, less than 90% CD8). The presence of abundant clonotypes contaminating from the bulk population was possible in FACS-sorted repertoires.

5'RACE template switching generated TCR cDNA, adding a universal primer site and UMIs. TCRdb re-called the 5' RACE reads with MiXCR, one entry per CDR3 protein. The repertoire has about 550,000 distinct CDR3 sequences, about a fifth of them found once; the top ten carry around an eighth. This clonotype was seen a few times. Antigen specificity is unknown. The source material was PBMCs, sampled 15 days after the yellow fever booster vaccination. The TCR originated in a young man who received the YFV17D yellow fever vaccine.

This chain's CDR3 is CASREGRIGTEAFF. CDR3 in DNA: TGTGCCAGCAGGGAGGGGCGTATTGGCACTGAAGCTTTCTTT. The gene calls are TRBV12-3 or TRBV12-4 and TRBJ1-1, with a weak D call TRBD1 (5 bases). Trimming cost V 6 bases and J 4 bases, with 15 bases left between them. The CDR3 spans 14 residues.